This T cell receptor (beta chain) was found in a study of early T cells in non-severe SARS-CoV-2 infection. The CDR3 spans 14 residues. Looked up from germline, CDR1 is SEHNR and CDR2 is FQNEAQ (reference sequence). Trimming took 7 bases from V and 1 from J, leaving 13 bases between them. The TCR library protocol was used to attach unique molecular identifiers. These identifiers were attached to individual cDNA molecules. TCRdb itself ran the 5' RACE reads through MiXCR, one entry per CDR3 protein. The table has about 61,000 distinct CDR3 sequences, 7.5% to 10% seen once. The chain couples TRBV7-9 to TRBJ1-1; D unresolved. Sequencing used whole blood. The source is an adult who was a healthcare worker with PCR-confirmed SARS-CoV-2 infection or an uninfected control (not recorded which). The CDR3 loop reads CASTRPGANTEAFF. In DNA, the CDR3 is TGTGCCAGCACCCGACCGGGAGCGAACACTGAAGCTTTCTTT.